This entry is about one T cell receptor beta chain. Antigen: not known. Here immunoSEQ multiplex PCR was the method, and the copy in TCRdb shows in-frame clones only, minus some. The repertoire includes over 150,000 clones, about 91% of them detected once, and about 4.6% sits in the top ten. The germline V and J ends were trimmed by 4 bases and 5 bases, with 11 bases remaining between them. The CDR3 runs to 13 residues. Germline assignment: CDR1 SGHTA and CDR2 FQGTGA. The data originate from a study of T cell responses to AZD1222 COVID-19 vaccine. Regarding the study as a whole: Spike-specific TCR breadth and depth were elevated following two AZD1222 doses. Females made up more of the donors, who were largely white British, and clonal diversity may have come out too low. At baseline, seropositivity was found in only a handful of AZD1222 recipients.

This TCR derives from an adult in good health. Source: peripheral blood, taken on day 0 of MenACWY control vaccination. The V call is TRBV7-3, the J call TRBJ1-2; no clear D gene. The CDR3 nucleotides are TGTGCCAGCAGCTCCTCGGCGTCATATGGCTACACCTTC. This gives the protein CASSSSASYGYTF.